The sequence of this TCR beta chain was determined in a study of technical replicates of blood from a handful of donors. Some clones are missing from TCRdb's copy, which holds only in-frame ones; the method was immunoSEQ multiplex PCR. This sample yields approximately 75,000 clones, of which around 95% are seen a single time; roughly 0.4% belongs to the top ten. V was pared by 4 bases and J by 0 bases, with 9 bases between. CDR1 MDHEN and CDR2 SYDVKM come from the germline V gene. This CDR3 has 15 amino acids. The sequenced sample was T cells isolated from PBMCs. This chain connects TRBV28 to TRBJ1-4; no reliable D call. This TCR came from a human donor in good health. The chain's CDR3 is CASSSAGATNEKLFF. In DNA, the CDR3 is TGTGCCAGCAGTTCCGCCGGTGCAACTAATGAAAAACTGTTTTTT.